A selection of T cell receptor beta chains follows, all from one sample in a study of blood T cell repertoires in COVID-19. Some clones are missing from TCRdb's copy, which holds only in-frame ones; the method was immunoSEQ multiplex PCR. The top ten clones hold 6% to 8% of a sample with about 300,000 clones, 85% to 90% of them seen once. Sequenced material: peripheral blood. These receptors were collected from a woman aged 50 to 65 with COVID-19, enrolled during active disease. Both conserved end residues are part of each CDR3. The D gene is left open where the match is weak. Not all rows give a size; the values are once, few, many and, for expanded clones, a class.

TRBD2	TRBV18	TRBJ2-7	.	CASSQVGTSGPYNEQYF	TGTGCCAGCTCACAAGTAGGGACTAGCGGACCCTATAACGAGCAGTACTTC
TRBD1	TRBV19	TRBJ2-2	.	CASTRSRQGPTGELFF	TGTGCCAGTACCCGATCCCGACAGGGACCCACCGGGGAGCTGTTTTTT
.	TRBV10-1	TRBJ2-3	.	CASSDRSRTDTQYF	TGCGCCAGCAGTGATCGGTCCCGCACAGATACGCAGTATTTT
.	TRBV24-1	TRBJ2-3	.	CATSDFGGPGDTQYF	TGTGCCACCAGTGATTTCGGGGGACCCGGAGATACGCAGTATTTT
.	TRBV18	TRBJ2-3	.	CASSPQGPPTDTQYF	TGTGCCAGCTCCCCCCAGGGCCCCCCCACAGATACGCAGTATTTT
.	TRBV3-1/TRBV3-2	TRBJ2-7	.	CASSQGGGETYEQYF	TGTGCCAGCAGCCAAGGTGGCGGGGAGACCTACGAGCAGTACTTC
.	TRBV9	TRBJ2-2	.	CASSAVPGVTGELFF	TGTGCCAGCAGCGCCGTCCCTGGAGTCACCGGGGAGCTGTTTTTT
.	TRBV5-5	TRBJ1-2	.	CASSLSSIANYGYTF	TGTGCCAGCAGCTTGAGCTCTATTGCTAACTATGGCTACACCTTC
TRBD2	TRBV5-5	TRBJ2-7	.	CASSILAGSSYEQYF	TGTGCCAGCAGCATACTAGCGGGGAGCTCCTACGAGCAGTACTTC
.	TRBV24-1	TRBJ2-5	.	CATSTGMETQYF	TGTGCCACCAGTACAGGGATGGAGACCCAGTACTTC
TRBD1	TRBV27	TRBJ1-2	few	CASRSTGTNYGYTF	TGTGCCAGCAGATCGACAGGGACAAACTATGGCTACACCTTC
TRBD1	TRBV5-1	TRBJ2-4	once	CASSRGQGGNIQYF	TGCGCCAGCAGCCGGGGACAGGGTGGAAACATTCAGTACTTC
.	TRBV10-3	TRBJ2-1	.	CAISERVTSYNEQFF	TGTGCCATCAGTGAGCGGGTTACCTCTTACAATGAGCAGTTCTTC
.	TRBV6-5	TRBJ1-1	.	CASRYTGSREAFF	TGTGCCAGCAGATATACCGGGAGCCGTGAAGCTTTCTTT
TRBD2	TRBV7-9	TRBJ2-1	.	CASLVGGPYNEQFF	TGTGCCAGCCTAGTGGGAGGGCCATACAATGAGCAGTTCTTC
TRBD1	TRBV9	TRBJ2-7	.	CASSVAVGQGYEQYF	TGTGCCAGCAGCGTAGCGGTCGGACAGGGATACGAGCAGTACTTC
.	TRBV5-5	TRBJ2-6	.	CASSSLLSSGANVLTF	TGTGCCAGCAGCTCGCTATTGAGCTCTGGGGCCAACGTCCTGACTTTC
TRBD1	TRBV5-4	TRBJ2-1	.	CASSLAHHRGSSDEQFF	TGTGCCAGCAGCTTAGCCCACCACAGGGGGTCTAGCGATGAGCAGTTCTTC
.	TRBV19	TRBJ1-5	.	CASSNARREYSNQPQHF	TGTGCCAGTAGTAACGCCCGAAGGGAGTATAGCAATCAGCCCCAGCATTTT
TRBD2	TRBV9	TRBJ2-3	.	CASSDARRGTDTQYF	TGTGCCAGCAGCGACGCCAGGCGGGGGACAGATACGCAGTATTTT
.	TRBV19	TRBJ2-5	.	CASSITRQETQYF	TGTGCCAGTAGTATAACCCGGCAAGAGACCCAGTACTTC
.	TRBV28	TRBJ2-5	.	CASSFGGSRGETQYF	TGTGCCAGCAGTTTCGGAGGGTCACGGGGAGAGACCCAGTACTTC
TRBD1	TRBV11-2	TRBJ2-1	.	CASNHPGQGDNEQFF	TGTGCCAGCAACCACCCGGGACAGGGGGACAATGAGCAGTTCTTC
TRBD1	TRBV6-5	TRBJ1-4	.	CASSRHRGRDEKLFF	TGTGCCAGCAGTCGTCACAGGGGGCGGGATGAAAAACTGTTTTTT
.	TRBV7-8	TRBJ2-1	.	CASSQLGSYNEQFF	TGTGCCAGCAGCCAACTGGGGAGCTACAATGAGCAGTTCTTC
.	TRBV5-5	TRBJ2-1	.	CASSSTGTSSYNEQFF	TGTGCCAGCAGCTCAACAGGGACGAGCTCCTACAATGAGCAGTTCTTC
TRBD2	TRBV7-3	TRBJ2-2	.	CASSLRWTSGRIGELFF	TGTGCCAGCAGCTTAAGATGGACTAGCGGGAGAATCGGGGAGCTGTTTTTT
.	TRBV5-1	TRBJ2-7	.	CASSLGDTLSYEQYF	TGCGCCAGCAGCCTGGGGGACACCTTATCATACGAGCAGTACTTC
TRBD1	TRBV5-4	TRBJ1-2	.	CASSVPDRGDYGYTF	TGTGCCAGCAGCGTTCCGGACAGGGGGGACTATGGCTACACCTTC
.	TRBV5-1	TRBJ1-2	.	CASSLGEIYGYTF	TGCGCCAGCAGCTTGGGGGAGATCTATGGCTACACCTTC
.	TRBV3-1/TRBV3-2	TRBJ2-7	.	CASSLLPVSYEQYF	TGTGCCAGCAGCCTTCTACCCGTCTCCTACGAGCAGTACTTC
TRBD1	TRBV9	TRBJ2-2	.	CASSVSSGTGNTGELFF	TGTGCCAGCAGCGTCTCTTCCGGGACAGGAAACACCGGGGAGCTGTTTTTT
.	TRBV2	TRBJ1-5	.	CASTLTGGNSNQPQHF	TGTGCCAGCACCTTGACAGGAGGCAATAGCAATCAGCCCCAGCATTTT
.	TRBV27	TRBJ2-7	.	CASSLSSLRQGGYEQYF	TGTGCCAGCAGTTTATCTAGCCTTAGACAGGGAGGCTACGAGCAGTACTTC
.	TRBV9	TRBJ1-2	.	CASSVGLRGGYTF	TGTGCCAGCAGCGTGGGACTTAGGGGTGGCTACACCTTC
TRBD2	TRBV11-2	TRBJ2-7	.	CASSLVKRGLNEQYF	TGTGCCAGCAGCTTAGTGAAGCGGGGCCTTAACGAGCAGTACTTC
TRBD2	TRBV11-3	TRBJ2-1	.	CASTSGKRYNEQFF	TGTGCCAGCACTAGCGGGAAGAGATACAATGAGCAGTTCTTC